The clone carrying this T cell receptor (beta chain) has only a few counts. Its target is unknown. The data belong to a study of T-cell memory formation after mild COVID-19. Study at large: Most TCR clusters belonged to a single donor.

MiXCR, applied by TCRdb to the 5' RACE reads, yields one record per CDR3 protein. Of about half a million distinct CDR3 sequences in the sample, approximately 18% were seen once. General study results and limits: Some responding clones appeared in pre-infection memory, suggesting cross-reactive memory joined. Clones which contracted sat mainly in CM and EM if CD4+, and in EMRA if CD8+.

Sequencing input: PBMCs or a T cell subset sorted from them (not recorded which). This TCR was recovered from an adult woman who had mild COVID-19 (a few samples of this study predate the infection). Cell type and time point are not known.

The DNA of the CDR3 is TGCGCCAGCTCCAACAGGGGGTCTAACAATGAGCAGTTCTTC. It translates to CASSNRGSNNEQFF. The chain links TRBV4-3 to TRBJ2-1; 8 positions agree with TRBD1. The V gene's germline CDR1 is LGHNA and CDR2 YSLEER. This CDR3 contains 14 residues. The ends lost 8 bases at V and 5 bases at J; junction bases unmatched: 8.